These T cell receptor beta chains were read from a single sample in a study. TCRdb used MiXCR to reprocess the RT-PCR reads, holding one entry per CDR3 protein. The data hold hundreds of thousands of distinct CDR3 sequences, with around 14% observed a single time. Material for sequencing was memory CD4+ T cells from blood. These receptors were taken from a female donor in good health, serving as a healthy control. Each CDR3 is given with its conserved first and last residue. The order of the fields is CDR3 protein, CDR3 DNA, J gene, clone size, D gene, V gene. A D gene is named only where the DNA matches it firmly. Expanded clones get a size class; other rows say once, few or many, or leave the size out.

CASSIRDRLSGELFF,TGTGCCAGCTCAATCCGGGACAGGCTCTCCGGGGAGCTGTTTTTT,TRBJ2-2,.,TRBD1,TRBV18
CASSFSYEQYF,TGTGCCAGCAGCTTCTCCTACGAGCAGTACTTC,TRBJ2-7,many,.,TRBV5-6
CASSPPGRTKETQYF,TGTGCCAGCAGCCCCCCGGGACGGACAAAAGAGACCCAGTACTTC,TRBJ2-5,few,.,TRBV11-2
CASSFEASTRAGELFF,TGCGCCAGCAGCTTCGAAGCATCAACCAGGGCCGGGGAGCTGTTTTTT,TRBJ2-2,many,.,TRBV5-1
CASSLLLGTGELFF,TGCGCCAGCAGCCTGCTTCTGGGAACAGGGGAGCTGTTTTTT,TRBJ2-2,.,.,TRBV5-1
CATSRDGDRGPSNYGYTF,TGTGCCACCAGCAGAGACGGAGACAGGGGACCTTCTAACTATGGCTACACCTTC,TRBJ1-2,.,TRBD1,TRBV15
CSARASGTVNTEAFF,TGCAGTGCTAGAGCGAGTGGCACAGTGAACACTGAAGCTTTCTTT,TRBJ1-1,few,.,TRBV20-1
CASSYQGAGSYNEQFF,TGCGCCAGCAGCTACCAGGGGGCAGGGTCCTACAATGAGCAGTTCTTC,TRBJ2-1,.,TRBD1,TRBV5-1
CASSQQEDRLFF,TGTGCCAGCAGCCAACAGGAGGACAGGCTTTTCTTC,TRBJ2-1,.,TRBD1,TRBV7-2
CASSKDSSYEQYF,TGTGCCAGCAGTAAGGACAGCTCCTACGAGCAGTACTTC,TRBJ2-7,many,.,TRBV6-2/TRBV6-3
CASSLASGGVPGELFF,TGTGCCAGCAGCTTAGCGTCCGGGGGCGTCCCCGGGGAGCTGTTTTTT,TRBJ2-2,many,.,TRBV7-6
CAWKGSTGRETQYF,TGTGCCTGGAAAGGGTCAACAGGACGGGAGACCCAGTACTTC,TRBJ2-5,few,.,TRBV30
CASSSRQGSNQPQHF,TGTGCCAGCAGTTCCAGACAGGGGAGCAATCAGCCCCAGCATTTT,TRBJ1-5,many,TRBD1,TRBV6-5
CASGTAGGYTF,TGTGCCAGCGGGACAGCCGGTGGCTACACCTTC,TRBJ1-2,many,TRBD1,TRBV6-6
CASRTGGQPQHF,TGTGCCAGCAGGACAGGGGGTCAGCCCCAGCATTTT,TRBJ1-5,.,TRBD1,TRBV6-1
CSAPIPKTQYF,TGCAGTGCTCCAATTCCGAAGACCCAGTACTTC,TRBJ2-5,many,.,TRBV20-1
CASSYRVRNEQYF,TGTGCCAGCAGTTACAGGGTCCGGAACGAGCAGTACTTC,TRBJ2-7,.,.,TRBV6-2/TRBV6-3
CAINPTGTYGEQFF,TGTGCCATCAACCCCACCGGGACGTACGGTGAGCAGTTCTTC,TRBJ2-1,many,.,TRBV10-3
CASSEGRGRRNTEAFF,TGTGCCAGCAGTGAAGGAAGGGGGCGGAGGAACACTGAAGCTTTCTTT,TRBJ1-1,.,TRBD1,TRBV6-1
CASSGDGNTEAFF,TGTGCCAGCAGCGGGGACGGGAACACTGAAGCTTTCTTT,TRBJ1-1,.,.,TRBV9
CATSDTTGTGYGYTF,TGTGCCACCAGTGACACGACAGGGACTGGCTATGGCTACACCTTC,TRBJ1-2,many,TRBD1,TRBV24-1
CASSRGQDYGYTF,TGTGCCAGCAGCCGAGGACAGGATTATGGCTACACCTTC,TRBJ1-2,many,TRBD1,TRBV7-2
CASSLEGQGYYGYTF,TGCGCCAGCAGCTTGGAGGGACAGGGGTACTATGGCTACACCTTC,TRBJ1-2,few,TRBD1,TRBV5-1
CAPSGGFSYEQYF,TGCGCCCCCTCGGGGGGATTCTCCTACGAGCAGTACTTC,TRBJ2-7,.,TRBD2,TRBV5-1
CASSPPGQGYTGELFF,TGTGCCAGCAGCCCCCCGGGACAGGGATACACCGGGGAGCTGTTTTTT,TRBJ2-2,few,TRBD1,TRBV3-1
CASSADQGTEAFF,TGTGCCAGCAGCGCAGATCAGGGAACTGAAGCTTTCTTT,TRBJ1-1,few,.,TRBV7-8
CASSPHPSGNQETQYF,TGTGCCAGCAGTCCACACCCTAGCGGGAATCAAGAGACCCAGTACTTC,TRBJ2-5,many,TRBD2,TRBV12-3/TRBV12-4
CASSPSVGAGTLWEQYF,TGTGCCAGCAGCCCCTCGGTGGGAGCGGGGACTCTCTGGGAGCAGTACTTC,TRBJ2-7,few,TRBD2,TRBV7-9
CASTKDSLNYGYTF,TGTGCCAGCACCAAGGACAGTCTTAACTATGGCTACACCTTC,TRBJ1-2,few,.,TRBV6-1
CASSPGGGPNTEAFF,TGCGCCAGCAGTCCGGGAGGGGGACCGAACACTGAAGCTTTCTTT,TRBJ1-1,few,.,TRBV5-1
CATSGKGINYGYTF,TGTGCCACCAGTGGGAAGGGGATTAACTATGGCTACACCTTC,TRBJ1-2,once,.,TRBV24-1
CSARRRGLETSSYNEQFF,TGCAGTGCTAGGAGGCGTGGGCTTGAAACTAGCTCCTACAATGAGCAGTTCTTC,TRBJ2-1,many,.,TRBV20-1
CAVSSTDTQYF,TGTGCCGTTTCTAGCACAGATACGCAGTATTTT,TRBJ2-3,many,.,TRBV10-3
CSARDGEAFF,TGCAGTGCTAGAGACGGTGAAGCTTTCTTT,TRBJ1-1,many,.,TRBV20-1
CSVVFPGVQLYQPQHF,TGCAGCGTTGTCTTTCCAGGGGTACAGCTTTATCAGCCCCAGCATTTT,TRBJ1-5,few,.,TRBV29-1
CASSLVLGYNEQFF,TGCGCCAGCAGCTTGGTTCTCGGTTACAATGAGCAGTTCTTC,TRBJ2-1,many,.,TRBV5-1
CASSSGTGASYEQYF,TGCGCCAGCAGCTCCGGGACAGGGGCCTCCTACGAGCAGTACTTC,TRBJ2-7,many,TRBD1,TRBV5-1
CASSLEEAVNSPLHF,TGCGCCAGCAGCTTGGAAGAGGCTGTAAATTCACCCCTCCACTTT,TRBJ1-6,few,.,TRBV5-1
CASSVGTSTQETQYF,TGTGCCAGCAGCGTAGGGACATCCACGCAAGAGACCCAGTACTTC,TRBJ2-5,many,.,TRBV9
CASSGLQGAGELFF,TGTGCCAGCAGTGGACTGCAGGGGGCCGGGGAGCTGTTTTTT,TRBJ2-2,.,TRBD1,TRBV6-1
CASSLDGPGYEQYF,TGTGCCAGCAGTTTGGATGGACCCGGGTACGAGCAGTACTTC,TRBJ2-7,few,.,TRBV27
CASSRTGANVLTF,TGTGCCAGCAGCCGAACTGGGGCCAACGTCCTGACTTTC,TRBJ2-6,.,.,TRBV12-3/TRBV12-4
CSARGRGASYNSPLHF,TGCAGTGCTAGGGGCCGTGGGGCCTCCTATAATTCACCCCTCCACTTT,TRBJ1-6,few,.,TRBV20-1
CASSPSGADTNTEAFF,TGTGCCAGCAGCCCCTCCGGGGCAGATACGAACACTGAAGCTTTCTTT,TRBJ1-1,few,.,TRBV28
CATSDPQNVRGAYNEQFF,TGTGCCACCAGTGATCCGCAGAATGTTCGCGGGGCGTACAATGAGCAGTTCTTC,TRBJ2-1,.,.,TRBV24-1
CASSRTRMSYNEQFF,TGTGCCAGCAGCCGGACTAGGATGTCCTACAATGAGCAGTTCTTC,TRBJ2-1,.,TRBD2,TRBV12-3/TRBV12-4
CASSSTGGNTIYF,TGTGCCAGCAGTTCGACCGGAGGAAACACCATATATTTT,TRBJ1-3,many,.,TRBV27
CASSPRTGDNGYTF,TGTGCCAGTAGTCCCCGGACAGGCGATAATGGCTACACCTTC,TRBJ1-2,few,TRBD1,TRBV19
CASSLTQNEQFF,TGCGCCAGCAGCTTGACCCAGAATGAGCAGTTCTTC,TRBJ2-1,many,.,TRBV5-1
CASSLRTGVLTGANVLTF,TGTGCCAGCAGCCTCAGGACAGGGGTGCTTACTGGGGCCAACGTCCTGACTTTC,TRBJ2-6,.,TRBD1,TRBV5-5
CSATDPSGGADEQFF,TGCAGTGCTACCGACCCTAGCGGGGGGGCGGATGAGCAGTTCTTC,TRBJ2-1,many,TRBD2,TRBV20-1
CASSLVLSGGSYNEQFF,TGCGCCAGCAGCTTAGTCCTTAGCGGGGGGTCCTACAATGAGCAGTTCTTC,TRBJ2-1,.,TRBD2,TRBV5-1
CASRATGIAKNIQYF,TGTGCCAGCAGAGCGACAGGGATAGCCAAAAACATTCAGTACTTC,TRBJ2-4,.,TRBD1,TRBV6-6